Below, 32 T cell receptor beta chains from the same sample are listed, as sequenced in a study of blood T cell repertoires in COVID-19. Clones were sequenced by immunoSEQ multiplex PCR, and TCRdb holds only the in-frame ones, with some missing. The sample yields roughly 150,000 clones, roughly 80% seen once. Material: peripheral blood. The source of these receptors is a man aged 60-69 years with acute or convalescent COVID-19.

The chain combines TRBV6-6 with TRBJ2-2; 7 bases agree with TRBD1. There are 12 residues in the CDR3. V lost 6 bases, J lost 5 bases, and 0 bases stayed unmatched. CDR1 and CDR2 (germline): MNHNY, SVGAGI (reference sequence). Here the CDR3 DNA reads TGTGCCAGCAGACAGGGGACCGGGGAGCTGTTTTTT. It specifies CASRQGTGELFF.

This rearrangement joins TRBV18 to TRBJ2-5, with a tentative D call TRBD1 (5 bases). V gave up 0 bases and J gave up 5 bases, with 10 bases separating them. In germline, CDR1 is KGHSH, CDR2 LQKENI. The CDR3 runs 14 residues. This chain's CDR3 is CASSPPSGRETQYF. DNA for the CDR3: TGTGCCAGCTCACCACCATCAGGGCGGGAGACCCAGTACTTC.

The chain links TRBV7-2 to TRBJ2-3, with 9 positions matching TRBD2. J gave up 4 bases and V 9 bases, and 11 bases lay outside the gene matches. CDR3 size: 15 residues. CDR1 is SGHTA and CDR2 is FQGNSA in the germline V gene. The CDR3 coding sequence is TGTGCCAGGCGGGGCGGGAGGGCCGGCCCAGATACGCAGTATTTT. It codes for CARRGGRAGPDTQYF.

The chain is built from TRBV19 and TRBJ1-1; TRBD1 matches 9 bases. In germline, CDR1 is LNHDA, CDR2 SQIVND (reference sequence). The V segment lost 6 bases and the J segment 5 bases; nucleotides outside the gene matches: 4. This CDR3 region has 13 residues. The CDR3 loop is CASRRTGETEAFF. In DNA form, the CDR3 reads TGTGCCAGTAGAAGGACAGGGGAGACTGAAGCTTTCTTT.

CDR3 sequence reads: CASSPSGTASNQPQHF. For the CDR3, the DNA is TGTGCCAGCAGCCCTTCCGGGACAGCAAGCAATCAGCCCCAGCATTTT. This chain links TRBV5-5 with TRBJ1-5, with 7 bases lining up with TRBD1. J gave up 1 base and V 4 bases, and 8 bases lay outside the gene matches. The CDR3 length is 16 residues. Germline V CDR1 and CDR2: SGHKS, YYEKEE (reference sequence).

The chain recombines TRBV19 with TRBJ2-5, with D perhaps matching TRBD2 (6 bases). Germline V gives CDR1 LNHDA, CDR2 SQIVND (reference sequence). V was pared by 3 bases and J by 5 bases, with 13 bases between. The CDR3 runs 14 residues. CDR3 loop: CASSIPGGTETQYF. The CDR3 bases are TGTGCCAGTAGTATTCCCGGGGGTACGGAGACCCAGTACTTC.

V and J are TRBV13 and TRBJ1-6; D uncertain. CDR1 PRHDT and CDR2 FYEKMQ come from the germline V gene (reference sequence). V was clipped by 4 bases and J by 0 bases, with 10 bases between them. The CDR3 has 16 amino acids. The chain's CDR3 is CASSSRGSSYNSPLHF. The CDR3 coding sequence is TGTGCCAGCAGCTCTCGTGGCAGCTCCTATAATTCACCCCTCCACTTT.

The chain joins TRBV7-2 to TRBJ2-3; 10 bases match TRBD2. Looked up from germline, CDR1 is SGHTA and CDR2 is FQGNSA. Trimming took 6 bases from V and 6 from J; bases not matched to a gene: 9. This CDR3 spans 15 amino acids. Written as DNA, the CDR3 is TGTGCCAGCAGTTCCACTAGCGGGGTATTGGATACGCAGTATTTT. Translated: CASSSTSGVLDTQYF.

The gene calls are TRBV27 and TRBJ2-7; TRBD2 agrees at 7 bases. Germline lookup yields CDR1 MNHEY and CDR2 SMNVEV (reference sequence). This CDR3 is built from 16 residues. V gave up 3 bases and J gave up 4 bases; unmatched junction bases: 12. The DNA for the CDR3 is TGTGCCAGCAGTTTCGGAGCGGGAACGTTACTGTACGAGCAGTACTTC. It is translated as CASSFGAGTLLYEQYF.

The chain carries TRBV11-2 and TRBJ2-5, with a possible D match to TRBD1 (6 bases). The V gene lost 10 bases and the J gene lost 7 bases, with 16 bases spanning the gap. From germline, CDR1 is SGHAT and CDR2 FQNNGV. CDR3 length: 12 amino acids. CDR3: CATVNSRGTQYF. The CDR3 DNA follows: TGTGCCACCGTCAACTCCAGGGGGACCCAGTACTTC.

The rearrangement joins TRBV25-1 to TRBJ2-1; 7 bases are a match to TRBD2. Germline V gives CDR1 MGHDK, CDR2 SYGVNS. J gave up 7 bases and V 6 bases, and 0 bases lay outside the gene matches. The CDR3 sequence is 11 residues long. CDR3 in amino acids: CASRGGNEQFF. The CDR3 DNA reads TGTGCCAGCAGGGGGGGGAATGAGCAGTTCTTC.

This clone was recorded a few times. As DNA, the CDR3 is TGTGCCAGCTCACCATTAGGCCCAGGGCGGAGGGGTAATGAGCAGTTCTTC. This gives the protein CASSPLGPGRRGNEQFF. The rearrangement uses TRBV18 and TRBJ2-1; tentatively, D is TRBD2 (6 bases). V shed 2 bases and J shed 7 bases, with 21 bases lying between them. This CDR3 contains 17 residues. Looked up from germline, CDR1 is KGHSH and CDR2 is LQKENI.

This chain connects TRBV2 to TRBJ2-5, with TRBD1 matching 9 bases. The CDR3 loop spans 14 amino acids. J lost 5 bases, V lost 3 bases, and 4 bases had no gene match. Germline V gives CDR1 SNHLY, CDR2 FYNNEI. CDR3 DNA sequence: TGTGCCAGCAGTGACGACAGGGGGTATGAGACCCAGTACTTC. As protein: CASSDDRGYETQYF.

V usage is TRBV5-1 and J usage is TRBJ2-7; 7 bases fit TRBD1. Germline V gene lookup returns CDR1 SGHRS and CDR2 YFSETQ. Trimming took 2 bases from V and 8 from J; bases not matched to a gene: 7. This CDR3 spans 13 amino acids. CDR3 in amino acids: CASSLGTVTQQYF. CDR3 nucleotides: TGCGCCAGCAGCTTAGGGACAGTAACGCAGCAGTACTTC.

Remarks on this clone: Other DNA sequences in this sample translate to the same CDR3. The chain employs TRBV12-3 or TRBV12-4 and TRBJ1-1, with D maybe TRBD1 (5 bases). The CDR3 consists of 13 residues. V was pared by 2 bases and J by 4 bases, with 8 bases between. The CDR3 coding sequence is TGTGCCAGCAGTTTATGGGGGGGCACTGAAGCTTTCTTT. As protein: CASSLWGGTEAFF.

The rearrangement links TRBV27 to TRBJ2-2, with TRBD2 matching 8 bases. The CDR3 sequence is 15 residues long. In germline, CDR1 is MNHEY, CDR2 SMNVEV (reference sequence). J was trimmed by 4 bases and V by 5 bases; bases with no gene match: 6. CDR3 coding DNA: TGTGCCAGCAGTACGGCGGGGGGCCCCACCGGGGAGCTGTTTTTT. Translation gives CASSTAGGPTGELFF.

The chain employs TRBV24-1 and TRBJ1-5; 8 bases are a match to TRBD1. With V trimmed by 3 bases and J by 0 bases, 6 bases remained unmatched. The V gene's germline CDR1 is KGHDR and CDR2 SFDVKD. CDR3 length equals 17 residues. The CDR3 reads CATSDTRQGFSNQPQHF. CDR3 in DNA: TGTGCCACCAGTGATACCCGACAGGGGTTTAGCAATCAGCCCCAGCATTTT.

The sample holds one count of this clone. V usage is TRBV3-1 (or the pseudogene TRBV3-2) and J usage is TRBJ1-1; 7 nucleotides line up with TRBD1. CDR1 and CDR2 (germline): LGHDT, YNNKEL (reference sequence). The J segment lost 3 bases and the V segment lost 4 bases, leaving 2 bases of the junction unmatched. The CDR3 runs to 13 residues. DNA of the CDR3: TGTGCCAGCAGCCGCACAGGGGACACTGAAGCTTTCTTT. This sequence encodes CASSRTGDTEAFF.

This clone was found once. The V and J genes are TRBV27 and TRBJ1-1; D may be TRBD1 (5 bases). The CDR3 has 15 amino acids. Per the germline V gene, CDR1 is MNHEY and CDR2 is SMNVEV (reference sequence). V lost 3 bases to trimming and J lost 4 bases, with 15 bases between them. Here the CDR3 DNA reads TGTGCCAGCAGTTTCGCCATGATTAGGGGCACTGAAGCTTTCTTT. Translated, it gives CASSFAMIRGTEAFF.

This clone was picked up one time. The chain combines TRBV5-1 with TRBJ2-3, with TRBD2 matching 8 bases. J was trimmed by 5 bases and V by 0 bases; bases with no gene match: 2. Germline V CDR1 and CDR2: SGHRS, YFSETQ. There are 14 residues in the CDR3. The CDR3 nucleotides are TGCGCCAGCAGCTTGGGCGGGGGGAAAGATACGCAGTATTTT. Amino acid sequence: CASSLGGGKDTQYF.

The chain has TRBV4-1 and TRBJ1-5; a weak D match, TRBD1 (6 bases). This CDR3 comprises 15 residues. Germline CDR1 and CDR2: MGHRA and YSYEKL. The V end lost 0 bases, the J end lost 4 bases, and 10 bases lay between the germline ends. The CDR3 spells CASSQDGQKNQPQHF. For the CDR3, the DNA is TGCGCCAGCAGCCAAGATGGACAGAAGAATCAGCCCCAGCATTTT.

V is TRBV2 and J is TRBJ1-5, with TRBD1 matching over 9 bases. With V trimmed by 8 bases and J by 7 bases, 6 bases remained unmatched. CDR1 is SNHLY, CDR2 FYNNEI, per germline. The length of the CDR3 is 13 residues. The CDR3, as DNA: TGTGCCAGCGTAGGACAGGGGAGACAGCCCCAGCATTTT. It codes for CASVGQGRQPQHF.

This chain joins TRBV7-6 and TRBJ1-1; no firm D call. The CDR3 loop spans 13 amino acids. Germline-derived CDR1 and CDR2 are SGHVS and FNYEAQ. V was clipped by 4 bases and J by 4 bases, with 10 bases between them. CDR3 amino acids: CASSSNPGTEAFF. The CDR3 DNA reads as TGTGCCAGCAGCTCGAATCCCGGCACTGAAGCTTTCTTT.

The rearrangement uses TRBV7-9 and TRBJ2-7; D gene ambiguous. Germline V gene data show CDR1 as SEHNR and CDR2 as FQNEAQ (reference sequence). CDR3 length: 12 residues. Trimming pared 1 base from V and 7 bases from J, leaving 8 bases between. DNA for the CDR3: TGTGCCAGCAGCTTAGGAGTCTCAGAGCAGTACTTC. It specifies CASSLGVSEQYF.

This chain uses TRBV4-1 with TRBJ2-7; tentatively, D is TRBD1 (7 bases). Trimming cost V 1 base and J 0 bases, with 16 bases left between them. In germline, CDR1 is MGHRA, CDR2 YSYEKL. The CDR3 covers 17 residues. CDR3 amino acids: CASSQALGGGHSYEQYF. Written as DNA, the CDR3 is TGCGCCAGCAGCCAAGCTCTAGGAGGGGGCCACTCCTACGAGCAGTACTTC.

This chain joins TRBV4-2 and TRBJ1-1; D is unresolved. The V gene's germline CDR1 is LGHNA and CDR2 YNFKEQ. Deletions cut 1 base from V and 4 bases from J, with 7 bases between. The CDR3 spans 13 residues. The CDR3 loop reads CASSQGLSTEAFF. For the CDR3, the DNA is TGTGCCAGCAGCCAAGGGCTGTCCACTGAAGCTTTCTTT.

The chain uses TRBV20-1 and TRBJ2-7; maybe TRBD2 (5 bases). V lost 3 bases to trimming and J lost 2 bases, with 8 bases between them. Germline V gene sequence: CDR1 DFQATT, CDR2 SNEGSKA (reference sequence). The CDR3 sequence is 12 residues long. DNA of the CDR3: TGCAGTGCTAGTCCCGGGGCCTACGAGCAGTACTTC. Encoded protein: CSASPGAYEQYF.

The chain has TRBV19 and TRBJ2-7; TRBD1 agrees at 12 bases. This CDR3 is 15 amino acids long. Trimming removed 5 bases from V and 5 bases from J; junction bases left unmatched: 7. Germline V lookup: CDR1 LNHDA, CDR2 SQIVND (reference sequence). The CDR3 bases are TGTGCCAGTAGTCCCTTAGGGACAGGGGGCGACGAGCAGTACTTC. Amino acids: CASSPLGTGGDEQYF.

The J gene is TRBJ2-3, the V gene TRBV7-2; tentative D call: TRBD1 (5 bases). CDR3 size: 12 residues. V gave up 6 bases and J gave up 9 bases, with 13 bases separating them. CDR1 and CDR2 from the germline V gene are SGHTA and FQGNSA. This CDR3 is CASSLETGTQYF. The DNA of the CDR3 is TGTGCCAGCAGTCTAGAAACAGGCACGCAGTATTTT.

This clone appeared a single time. This sequence joins TRBV7-2 and TRBJ2-7; 7 positions agree with TRBD1. Germline V gene lookup returns CDR1 SGHTA and CDR2 FQGNSA. The trim removed 1 base at V and 7 bases at J, leaving 13 bases unmatched. The CDR3 contains 16 residues. The CDR3 region has the DNA TGTGCCAGCAGCTTAGGAGGGGGCGGATTCCAGGCGGAGCAGTACTTC. This encodes CASSLGGGGFQAEQYF.

The V call is TRBV6-5, the J call TRBJ1-6; no firm D call. The CDR3 consists of 13 residues. With 2 bases removed from V and 9 bases from J, the gap between germline ends came to 8 bases. The germline gives CDR1 MNHEY, CDR2 SVGAGI. For the CDR3, the DNA is TGTGCCAGCAGTTACGGTGGGAGTTCACCCCTCCACTTT. Its protein is CASSYGGSSPLHF.

The chain is built from TRBV2 and TRBJ2-5; 9 bases map to TRBD1. V was pared by 4 bases and J by 5 bases, with 8 bases of the junction left unmatched. This CDR3 spans 15 amino acids. Germline loops: CDR1 SNHLY, CDR2 FYNNEI. This CDR3 is CASSVNRGPRETQYF. Here the CDR3 DNA reads TGTGCCAGCAGTGTAAACAGGGGGCCTCGTGAGACCCAGTACTTC.